Presented here are 27 T cell receptor beta chains from one specimen sequenced in a study of T-cell memory formation after mild COVID-19. Via MiXCR, TCRdb re-called the 5' RACE reads, giving one row per CDR3 protein. The sample has 550,000 to 600,000 distinct CDR3 sequences; around 16% are singletons. Material: PBMCs or a T cell subset sorted from them (not recorded which). The source of these receptors is an adult woman who had mild COVID-19 (a few samples of this study predate the infection). Cell type and time point are not known.

This clonotype showed up just a few times. V gene TRBV12-3 or TRBV12-4 combines with J gene TRBJ2-1, with D maybe TRBD1 (6 bases). The CDR3 extends over 13 amino acids. Trimming removed 6 bases at V and 9 bases at J, with 15 bases between. The CDR3 DNA reads TGTGCCAGCAGACAGGGTTTTGGGGGTGAGCAGTTCTTC. Protein product: CASRQGFGGEQFF.

The chain couples TRBV20-1 to TRBJ2-7; tentatively, D is TRBD1 (6 bases). CDR1 and CDR2 from the germline V gene are DFQATT and SNEGSKA (reference sequence). The V gene lost 1 base and the J gene lost 1 base, with 14 bases spanning the gap. This CDR3 has 15 amino acids. CDR3 nucleotide sequence: TGCAGTGCTAGAGGGGCCACAGGGCTATCCTACGAGCAGTACTTC. It yields the protein CSARGATGLSYEQYF.

This clonotype was seen more than once but under ten times. The chain recombines TRBV5-1 with TRBJ1-4; a possible D gene is TRBD1 (5 bases). The CDR3 consists of 13 residues. The germline V gene encodes CDR1 SGHRS and CDR2 YFSETQ. The V end lost 6 bases, the J end lost 6 bases, and 12 bases lay between the germline ends. The CDR3 sequence is CASKGTGHEKLFF. CDR3 coding DNA: TGCGCCAGCAAGGGGACGGGCCATGAAAAACTGTTTTTT.

The chain is built from TRBV12-5 and TRBJ1-1; D remains ambiguous. The CDR3 totals 14 residues. Germline lookup yields CDR1 LGHNT and CDR2 FRNRAP. V gave up 8 bases and J gave up 0 bases, with 13 bases separating them. This CDR3 is CASRRADMNTEAFF. The CDR3 nucleotides read TGTGCTAGTCGAAGAGCAGACATGAACACTGAAGCTTTCTTT.

This clonotype appeared a few times. This sequence joins TRBV19 and TRBJ2-3; no reliable D call. V was trimmed by 2 bases and J by 2 bases, leaving 11 bases between them. Germline CDR1 LNHDA, CDR2 SQIVND (reference sequence). This CDR3 has 15 residues. CDR3 region: CASSIPSGYTDTQYF. The CDR3 coding sequence is TGTGCCAGTAGTATACCGTCCGGATACACAGATACGCAGTATTTT.

This clonotype turned up a few times. V is TRBV20-1 and J is TRBJ1-1; D possibly corresponds to TRBD1 (6 bases). The CDR3 has 14 amino acids. The germline V gene encodes CDR1 DFQATT and CDR2 SNEGSKA (reference sequence). V lost 0 bases to trimming and J lost 2 bases, with 10 bases between them. Here the CDR3 reads CSARERDTNTEAFF. The CDR3 DNA reads TGCAGTGCTAGAGAACGGGACACTAACACTGAAGCTTTCTTT.

This clonotype occurred a few times. The CDR3 nucleotides read TGTGCCAGCAGTCACAGTTTGGGGAACACTGAAGCTTTCTTT. It translates to CASSHSLGNTEAFF. The rearrangement uses TRBV12-3 or TRBV12-4 and TRBJ1-1; no firm D call. This CDR3 contains 14 residues. V was cut by 5 bases and J by 1 base, with 11 bases left in between.

The V call is TRBV10-3, the J call TRBJ1-5, with D maybe TRBD1 (5 bases). Germline values: CDR1 ENHRY, CDR2 SYGVKD. The CDR3 is made up of 13 amino acids. Trimming removed 6 bases at V and 7 bases at J, with 13 bases between. CDR3 residues: CAIRAGLWQPQHF. CDR3 nucleotides: TGTGCCATCAGAGCAGGGCTTTGGCAGCCCCAGCATTTT.

The chain couples TRBV3-1 to TRBJ2-7, with TRBD1 matching over 7 bases. V shed 4 bases, J shed 0 bases, and the junction held 6 bases outside the gene matches. CDR1 and CDR2 (germline): LGHDT, YNNKEL (reference sequence). The CDR3 runs 15 residues. The CDR3 DNA reads TGTGCCAGCAGCCCACCGGACAGGCTCTCCTACGAGCAGTACTTC. Translating gives CASSPPDRLSYEQYF.

In its sample, this clonotype was seen a few times. The chain is built from TRBV11-2 and TRBJ2-7, with D perhaps TRBD1 (7 bases). CDR3 length: 14 amino acids. Germline V lookup: CDR1 SGHAT, CDR2 FQNNGV. V lost 4 bases and J 3 bases, leaving 13 bases between the germline ends. The chain's CDR3 is CASSSLRGDYEQYF. For the CDR3, the DNA is TGTGCCAGCAGCTCCCTCAGGGGGGACTACGAGCAGTACTTC.

This clonotype was observed at least ten times. This rearrangement joins TRBV20-1 to TRBJ2-1; D remains ambiguous. The germline CDR1 and CDR2 sequences are DFQATT and SNEGSKA (reference sequence). The germline V and J ends were trimmed by 0 bases and 6 bases, with 6 bases remaining between them. The CDR3 length is 12 residues. Here the CDR3 reads CSAREDGNEQFF. DNA for the CDR3: TGCAGTGCTAGAGAGGATGGCAATGAGCAGTTCTTC.

This clonotype showed up just a few times. The rearrangement links TRBV24-1 to TRBJ2-3; D could derive from TRBD1 or TRBD2 (5 bases each). The CDR3 loop spans 16 amino acids. Germline V gene sequence: CDR1 KGHDR, CDR2 SFDVKD. Trimming took off 5 bases at V and 5 bases at J, with 19 bases between the two ends. The CDR3 DNA follows: TGTGCCACCAGTGGGAGGACACTGGGGGACGGAGATACGCAGTATTTT. Protein: CATSGRTLGDGDTQYF.

This clonotype was counted many times. The chain employs TRBV29-1 and TRBJ1-2; possibly TRBD1 for D (6 bases). Germline-derived CDR1 and CDR2 are SQVTM and ANQGSEA. This CDR3 comprises 16 residues. Trimming left V 1 base short and J 4 bases short, with 19 bases between. CDR3 DNA sequence: TGCAGCGTTGAAGCGGAATGGAGGGGGATTAGCTATGGCTACACCTTC. Protein sequence: CSVEAEWRGISYGYTF.

The chain joins TRBV4-1 to TRBJ1-4; possible D gene TRBD1, 5 bases. V lost 1 base to trimming and J lost 4 bases, with 10 bases between them. Germline CDR1 and CDR2: MGHRA and YSYEKL. The CDR3 sequence is 15 residues long. CDR3 sequence reads: CASSQGGGNNEKLFF. CDR3 in DNA: TGCGCCAGCAGCCAAGGGGGGGGTAATAATGAAAAACTGTTTTTT.

The CDR3: CATSEKSGAQETQYF. In DNA form, the CDR3 reads TGTGCCACCAGTGAGAAGAGCGGAGCCCAAGAGACCCAGTACTTC. This sequence joins TRBV24-1 and TRBJ2-5; D is possibly TRBD2 (5 bases). Germline values: CDR1 KGHDR, CDR2 SFDVKD. Trimming took 4 bases from V and 1 from J, leaving 12 bases between them. The CDR3 totals 15 residues.

The chain uses TRBV7-8 and TRBJ1-2, with D possibly being TRBD1 (5 bases). V lost 7 bases, J lost 0 bases, and 12 bases lay in between. The length of the CDR3 is 14 residues. In germline, CDR1 is SGHVS, CDR2 FQNEAQ. The chain's CDR3 is CASTLGGANYGYTF. CDR3 sequence (DNA): TGTGCCAGCACCCTCGGGGGGGCTAACTATGGCTACACCTTC.

This clonotype appeared a few times. The chain carries TRBV7-9 and TRBJ1-2; D call uncertain. Per the germline V gene, CDR1 is SEHNR and CDR2 is FQNEAQ (reference sequence). The V and J ends lost 5 bases and 10 bases respectively, with 23 bases between them. The CDR3 is made up of 15 amino acids. DNA for the CDR3: TGTGCCAGCAGCCCTGGGGTAGGCTCACTATGGGACTACACCTTC. Translation gives CASSPGVGSLWDYTF. The variable domain in full, with the rest retrieved from reference TRBV7-9 and TRBJ1-2, is DTGVSQNPRHKITKRGQNVTFRCDPISEHNRLYWYRQTLGQGPEFLTYFQNEAQLEKSRLLSDRFSAERPKGSFSTLEIQRTEQGDSAMYLCASSPGVGSLWDYTFGSGTRLTVV.

The chain carries TRBV7-9 and TRBJ2-5; the D gene is possibly TRBD1 (6 bases). CDR3 length equals 15 residues. Trimming took off 3 bases at V and 1 base at J, with 12 bases between the two ends. Germline loops: CDR1 SEHNR, CDR2 FQNEAQ (reference sequence). The CDR3 DNA is TGTGCCAGCAGCTTGTCTGGGACATTCCAAGAGACCCAGTACTTC. Its translation: CASSLSGTFQETQYF. Filled out from reference TRBV7-9 and TRBJ2-5, the complete variable domain reads DTGVSQNPRHKITKRGQNVTFRCDPISEHNRLYWYRQTLGQGPEFLTYFQNEAQLEKSRLLSDRFSAERPKGSFSTLEIQRTEQGDSAMYLCASSLSGTFQETQYFGPGTRLLVL.

The CDR3: CASSHLGPFSYNEQFF. CDR3 sequence (DNA): TGTGCCAGCAGCCACCTGGGACCGTTCTCCTACAATGAGCAGTTCTTC. This rearrangement joins TRBV11-2 to TRBJ2-1, with D perhaps assigned TRBD1 or TRBD2 (5 bases each). Trimming removed 5 bases from V and 0 bases from J, with 14 bases in between. The CDR3 sequence is 16 residues long. Germline V gene data show CDR1 as SGHAT and CDR2 as FQNNGV.

The V call is TRBV10-3, the J call TRBJ2-1; 10 bases align to TRBD2. Germline V gene sequence: CDR1 ENHRY, CDR2 SYGVKD. The CDR3 loop spans 13 amino acids. Germline trimming cut 10 bases from V and 5 bases from J; bases unmatched to any gene: 5. The CDR3 nucleotides read TGTGCCACCTTAGCGGGAGGCGACAATGAGCAGTTCTTC. This codes for CATLAGGDNEQFF.

The V gene is TRBV7-9, the J gene TRBJ2-5; 12 bases align to TRBD2. This CDR3 has 16 amino acids. The trim removed 2 bases at V and 5 bases at J, leaving 6 bases unmatched. Germline lookup yields CDR1 SEHNR and CDR2 FQNEAQ (reference sequence). CDR3 region: CASSLSSGRVAETQYF. As DNA, the CDR3 is TGTGCCAGCAGCTTATCTAGCGGGAGGGTAGCGGAGACCCAGTACTTC.

The chain uses TRBV4-2 and TRBJ2-3; 8 bases are shared with TRBD2. V gave up 3 bases and J gave up 2 bases; unmatched junction bases: 7. This CDR3 is 16 amino acids long. Per the germline V gene, CDR1 is LGHNA and CDR2 is YNFKEQ. CDR3 sequence: CASSHLGGGTTDTQYF. The CDR3 region has the DNA TGTGCCAGCAGCCACCTCGGCGGGGGGACCACAGATACGCAGTATTTT.

This sequence joins TRBV12-3 or TRBV12-4 and TRBJ2-5; no definite D call. The CDR3 totals 14 residues. Trimming removed 0 bases at V and 2 bases at J, with 7 bases between. CDR3 in DNA: TGTGCCAGCAGTTTAGCGCCCTTTCAAGAGACCCAGTACTTC. It encodes CASSLAPFQETQYF.

A few counts support this clonotype. The J gene is TRBJ1-1, the V gene TRBV30; D not certain. Per germline, CDR1 GTSNPN and CDR2 SVGIG (reference sequence). This CDR3 has 13 amino acids. The V and J ends lost 0 bases and 3 bases respectively, with 8 bases between them. The CDR3 reads CAWSVGADTEAFF. The DNA of the CDR3 is TGTGCCTGGAGTGTAGGCGCTGACACTGAAGCTTTCTTT. Drawing the rest from reference TRBV30 and TRBJ1-1, the complete variable domain is SQTIHQWPATLVQPVGSPLSLECTVEGTSNPNLYWYRQAAGRGLQLLFYSVGIGQISSEVPQNLSASRPQDRQFILSSKKLLLSDSGFYLCAWSVGADTEAFFGQGTRLTVV.

The V gene is TRBV24-1, the J gene TRBJ1-1; maybe TRBD1 (5 bases). V was pared by 2 bases and J by 3 bases, with 15 bases between. This CDR3 comprises 16 residues. CDR1 and CDR2 (germline): KGHDR, SFDVKD. CDR3 sequence: CATSDSYSGGDTEAFF. Here the CDR3 DNA reads TGTGCCACCAGTGATTCCTACTCGGGGGGGGACACTGAAGCTTTCTTT.

This clonotype was recorded a few times. This rearrangement joins TRBV20-1 to TRBJ1-2, with D perhaps TRBD1 (5 bases). V was cut by 5 bases and J by 7 bases, with 14 bases left in between. This CDR3 contains 12 residues. Germline V gene data show CDR1 as DFQATT and CDR2 as SNEGSKA (reference sequence). CDR3 loop: CSAQPGTGGYTF. The CDR3 DNA sequence: TGCAGTGCTCAACCCGGGACCGGTGGCTACACCTTC.

The chain links TRBV12-3 or TRBV12-4 to TRBJ2-3; 8 bases map to TRBD1. The junction had 10 bases not matched to a gene; V was cut back by 6 bases and J by 5 bases. The CDR3 has 15 residues. The chain's CDR3 is CASSDTGQGKDTQYF. The CDR3 bases are TGTGCCAGCAGCGATACCGGACAGGGCAAAGATACGCAGTATTTT.